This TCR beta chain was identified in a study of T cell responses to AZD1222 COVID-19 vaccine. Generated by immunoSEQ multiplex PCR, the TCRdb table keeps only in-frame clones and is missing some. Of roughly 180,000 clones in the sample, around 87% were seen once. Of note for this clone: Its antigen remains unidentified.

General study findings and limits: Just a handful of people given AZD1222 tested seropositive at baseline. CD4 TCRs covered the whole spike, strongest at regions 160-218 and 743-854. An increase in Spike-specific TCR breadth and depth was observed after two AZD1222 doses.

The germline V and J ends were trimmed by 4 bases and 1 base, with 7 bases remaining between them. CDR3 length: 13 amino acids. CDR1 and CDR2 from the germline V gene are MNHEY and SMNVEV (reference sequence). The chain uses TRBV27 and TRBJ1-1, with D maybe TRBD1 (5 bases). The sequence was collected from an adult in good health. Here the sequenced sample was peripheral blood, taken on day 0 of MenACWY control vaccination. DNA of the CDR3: TGTGCCAGCAGTTGGGGGGGGAACACTGAAGCTTTCTTT. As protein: CASSWGGNTEAFF.